Below, 3 T cell receptor beta chains from the same sample are listed, as sequenced in a study of T-cell reconstitution after alpha-beta-depleted transplantation in children. During its preparation, the TCRbeta library received unique molecular identifiers. In TCRdb, the PCR reads were re-called with MiXCR into one record per CDR3 protein. Here the sample spans hundreds of thousands of distinct CDR3 sequences, over 10% being singletons. Sequences were derived from PBMCs, sampled before TCRalphabeta/CD19-depleted stem cell transplant. Receptors were obtained from a girl aged 2-15 years with congenital amegakaryocytic thrombocytopenia, due to receive a stem cell transplant.

In its sample, this clonotype was seen many times. This chain joins TRBV12-3 or TRBV12-4 and TRBJ2-7; no definite D call. V shed 5 bases and J shed 3 bases, with 14 bases lying between them. The CDR3 consists of 14 residues. The CDR3 bases are TGTGCCAGCAGTCCGACCGAATACCGCTACGAGCAGTACTTC. Protein sequence: CASSPTEYRYEQYF.

This clonotype was seen repeatedly, ten times or more. The CDR3 DNA is TGCAGCGTTGGCGGACGGACATTCTACGAGCAGTACTTC. It codes for CSVGGRTFYEQYF. The gene calls are TRBV29-1 and TRBJ2-7; a possible D gene is TRBD1 (5 bases). V lost 4 bases and J 3 bases, leaving 13 bases between the germline ends. The CDR3 runs to 13 residues. The germline CDR1 and CDR2 sequences are SQVTM and ANQGSEA.

This clonotype appeared a few times. J is TRBJ2-1 and V is TRBV7-3; D possibly corresponds to TRBD1 (7 bases). CDR1 and CDR2 (germline): SGHTA, FQGTGA. CDR3 length equals 16 residues. V was cut by 5 bases and J by 4 bases, with 18 bases left in between. The CDR3 DNA reads as TGTGCCAGCAGCCCCCTTGGCGGGACAGAATACAATGAGCAGTTCTTC. This codes for CASSPLGGTEYNEQFF.